Shown below are 19 T cell receptor beta chains from a single sample sequenced in a study of cytomegalovirus exposure and HLA in healthy donors. PCR used 60 Vbeta primers and 13 Jbeta primers. Sequenced by immunoSEQ multiplex PCR; TCRdb stores in-frame clones only, minus some. The profile shows roughly 140,000 clones, 70% to 90% of them singletons. The source material was PBMCs. These receptors were taken from a woman aged 40-49 years in good health and CMV-seropositive.

The chain carries TRBV10-3 and TRBJ2-7; the match to TRBD1 covers 7 bases. The ends lost 4 bases at V and 2 bases at J; junction bases unmatched: 5. The CDR3 has 14 amino acids. Germline V gene lookup returns CDR1 ENHRY and CDR2 SYGVKD. The CDR3 sequence is CAISGDSGPYEQYF. The CDR3 coding sequence is TGTGCCATCAGTGGGGACAGTGGCCCCTACGAGCAGTACTTC.

The V and J genes are TRBV19 and TRBJ1-1; perhaps TRBD1 as D (5 bases). Trimming pared 5 bases from V and 12 bases from J, leaving 19 bases between. This CDR3 contains 13 residues. The germline V gene has CDR1 LNHDA and CDR2 SQIVND (reference sequence). The CDR3 is CASSWSAGDATFF. For the CDR3, the DNA is TGTGCCAGTAGTTGGAGTGCGGGGGATGCCACTTTCTTT.

The rearrangement joins TRBV4-3 to TRBJ2-6; D is ambiguous. Trimming took 6 bases from V and 2 from J, leaving 8 bases between them. CDR1 and CDR2 from the germline V gene are LGHNA and YSLEER. CDR3 length: 14 amino acids. The CDR3: CASRAVAGANVLTF. The CDR3 DNA reads TGCGCCAGCAGAGCCGTGGCTGGGGCCAACGTCCTGACTTTC.

The genes are TRBV28 and TRBJ1-2, with D possibly TRBD1 on 6 matching bases. CDR1 is MDHEN, CDR2 SYDVKM, per germline. The CDR3 contains 13 residues. Trimming left V 6 bases short and J 9 bases short, with 17 bases between. The DNA of the CDR3 is TGTGCCAGCAGCCCACATTCCAGGGACAGCTACACCTTC. Translated: CASSPHSRDSYTF.

The genes are TRBV5-1 and TRBJ1-1; D is uncertain. Trimming shortened V by 0 bases and J by 2 bases, and 8 bases separated the two germline ends. Germline CDR1 is SGHRS and CDR2 is YFSETQ. The CDR3 length is 14 residues. CDR3 DNA: TGCGCCAGCAGCTTGGTGCCGGTAAACACTGAAGCTTTCTTT. It yields the protein CASSLVPVNTEAFF.

The chain recombines TRBV5-6 with TRBJ2-7; 9 bases line up with TRBD1. The V gene's germline CDR1 is SGHDT and CDR2 YYEEEE. The CDR3 consists of 14 residues. V lost 3 bases, J lost 6 bases, and 7 bases stayed unmatched. CDR3 nucleotides: TGTGCCAGCAGCTCCCCGACAGGGGGTAGCGAGCAGTACTTC. It yields the protein CASSSPTGGSEQYF. The variable domain in full, completed from reference TRBV5-6 and TRBJ2-7, reads DAGVTQSPTHLIKTRGQQVTLRCSPKSGHDTVSWYQQALGQGPQFIFQYYEEEERQRGNFPDRFSGHQFPNYSSELNVNALLLGDSALYLCASSSPTGGSEQYFGPGTRLTVT.

This clone was seen just once. For the CDR3, the DNA is TGCAGCGTCCACGACAGGGCGGGCTATGGCTACACCTTC. Translating gives CSVHDRAGYGYTF. J is TRBJ1-2 and V is TRBV29-1, with 7 bases aligning to TRBD1. Germline V gives CDR1 SQVTM, CDR2 ANQGSEA. V shed 6 bases, J shed 4 bases, and the junction held 8 bases outside the gene matches. There are 13 residues in the CDR3. Complete variable domain (other parts from reference TRBV29-1 and TRBJ1-2): SAVISQKPSRDICQRGTSLTIQCQVDSQVTMMFWYRQQPGQSLTLIATANQGSEATYESGFVIDKFPISRPNLTFSTLTVSNMSPEDSSIYLCSVHDRAGYGYTFGSGTRLTVV.

This chain joins TRBV10-2 and TRBJ1-2, with 9 nucleotides matching TRBD1. CDR3 length equals 13 residues. Germline trimming cut 5 bases from V and 6 bases from J; bases unmatched to any gene: 4. CDR1 and CDR2 from the germline V gene are WSHSY and SAAADI. The CDR3: CASSFDRGNGYTF. Here the CDR3 DNA reads TGCGCCAGCAGTTTCGACAGGGGGAATGGCTACACCTTC.

The V call is TRBV9, the J call TRBJ2-6; 8 positions agree with TRBD1. CDR3 size: 18 residues. V lost 2 bases to trimming and J lost 1 base; unmatched junction nucleotides: 8. In germline, CDR1 is SGDLS, CDR2 YYNGEE. CDR3 sequence: CASSVSRTGSSGANVLTF. DNA of the CDR3: TGTGCCAGCAGCGTTTCCCGGACAGGGTCTTCTGGGGCCAACGTCCTGACTTTC.

In its sample, this clone was seen once. The chain joins TRBV7-2 to TRBJ2-1, with a tentative D call TRBD1 (5 bases). Germline V gene sequence: CDR1 SGHTA, CDR2 FQGNSA. V was cut by 1 base and J by 2 bases, with 9 bases left in between. The CDR3 sequence is 15 residues long. In nucleotides, the CDR3 is TGTGCCAGCAGCTTAGGACGGACAACCTACAATGAGCAGTTCTTC. The encoded protein is CASSLGRTTYNEQFF.

The V call is TRBV7-2, the J call TRBJ2-1, with 11 nucleotides matching TRBD2. The germline V gene encodes CDR1 SGHTA and CDR2 FQGNSA. The CDR3 consists of 18 residues. Trimming removed 2 bases from V and 7 bases from J; junction bases left unmatched: 13. CDR3 coding DNA: TGTGCCAGCAGCTTATTAGTCCTAGCGGGAGGCATGGGGAATGAGCAGTTCTTC. This translates into CASSLLVLAGGMGNEQFF.

In this sample, this clone turned up a few times. The CDR3 spells CASSQVWQVNTEAFF. In nucleotides, the CDR3 is TGTGCCAGCAGCCAAGTTTGGCAAGTCAACACTGAAGCTTTCTTT. The chain joins TRBV4-2 to TRBJ1-1, with D uncertain. This CDR3 comprises 15 residues. CDR1 and CDR2 (germline): LGHNA, YNFKEQ. The ends were cut back, 1 base at V and 2 bases at J, with 11 bases in the middle.

V usage is TRBV28 and J usage is TRBJ2-5; TRBD1 might be the D (5 bases). CDR3 length: 13 residues. Trimming left V 5 bases short and J 7 bases short, with 14 bases between. In germline, CDR1 is MDHEN, CDR2 SYDVKM. Here the CDR3 DNA reads TGTGCCAGCAGTCTCTCACGGCAGGGGACCCAGTACTTC. Protein: CASSLSRQGTQYF.

The J gene is TRBJ2-7, the V gene TRBV7-2, with a possible D match to TRBD2 (6 bases). The germline gives CDR1 SGHTA, CDR2 FQGNSA. This CDR3 region has 12 residues. V lost 5 bases to trimming and J lost 12 bases, with 17 bases between them. The DNA for the CDR3 is TGTGCCAGCAGCCCGATTTTCGGGAGTACGTACTTC. As protein: CASSPIFGSTYF.

The chain carries TRBV11-2 and TRBJ2-3; 12 bases are shared with TRBD2. The V segment lost 5 bases and the J segment 6 bases; nucleotides outside the gene matches: 6. The CDR3 totals 15 residues. Per germline, CDR1 SGHAT and CDR2 FQNNGV. This CDR3 is CASSPRLAGADTQYF. The CDR3 region has the DNA TGTGCCAGCAGCCCTCGACTAGCGGGGGCGGATACGCAGTATTTT.

The chain employs TRBV9 and TRBJ2-5, with a possible D match to TRBD1 (5 bases). The CDR3 runs 14 residues. Germline lookup yields CDR1 SGDLS and CDR2 YYNGEE. The V end lost 0 bases, the J end lost 1 base, and 7 bases lay between the germline ends. Here the CDR3 DNA reads TGTGCCAGCAGCGTAGATAGGGGCCAAGAGACCCAGTACTTC. This sequence encodes CASSVDRGQETQYF.

The V call is TRBV19, the J call TRBJ2-1, with 12 bases identical to TRBD2. Germline V CDR1 and CDR2: LNHDA, SQIVND (reference sequence). This CDR3 comprises 17 residues. J was trimmed by 4 bases and V by 5 bases; bases with no gene match: 9. The CDR3 DNA is TGTGCCAGTAGTCCCCGACTAGCGGGAGTGGGTTACAATGAGCAGTTCTTC. Protein: CASSPRLAGVGYNEQFF. Full variable domain (missing parts from reference TRBV19 and TRBJ2-1): DGGITQSPKYLFRKEGQNVTLSCEQNLNHDAMYWYRQDPGQGLRLIYYSQIVNDFQKGDIAEGYSVSREKKESFPLTVTSAQKNPTAFYLCASSPRLAGVGYNEQFFGPGTRLTVL.

This chain uses TRBV2 with TRBJ1-2; 7 nucleotides align to TRBD1. Per germline, CDR1 SNHLY and CDR2 FYNNEI. The V and J ends lost 8 bases and 6 bases, in that order; junction bases with no gene match: 9. This CDR3 has 13 amino acids. For the CDR3, the DNA is TGTGCCAGCGCAGACAGGGAGGTTGATGGCTACACCTTC. Protein: CASADREVDGYTF. The entire variable domain, with the rest obtained from reference TRBV2 and TRBJ1-2, is as follows: EPEVTQTPSHQVTQMGQEVILRCVPISNHLYFYWYRQILGQKVEFLVSFYNNEISEKSEIFDDQFSVERPDGSNFTLKIRSTKLEDSAMYFCASADREVDGYTFGSGTRLTVV.

The V and J genes are TRBV27 and TRBJ2-6; TRBD1 is a possible D gene (5 bases). V shed 4 bases and J shed 1 base, with 8 bases lying between them. The V gene's germline CDR1 is MNHEY and CDR2 SMNVEV (reference sequence). The CDR3 runs 15 residues. CDR3 DNA: TGTGCCAGCAGTTCCCCAGGGTCTGGGGCCAACGTCCTGACTTTC. It translates to CASSSPGSGANVLTF.